The table lists the clone carrying this T cell receptor beta chain with a few counts. No antigen is known for it. This sample is drawn from a study of cytomegalovirus exposure and HLA in healthy donors. Findings and limits, study-wide: The tendency of first-cohort TCR clusters to co-occur in the 100 to 150 validation repertoires emerged from a later analysis. Reports described diagnosis of cytomegalovirus status by the classifier as highly specific and sensitive. Investigators reported 150 to 200 TCR beta chains as tied to cytomegalovirus.

From the roughly 120-subject validation cohort, which was separate from the approximately 670-subject first cohort, the donors were drawn. Assay used: immunoSEQ multiplex PCR; TCRdb lists only in-frame clones, some missing. This table holds roughly 140,000 clones, roughly 92% found once. The J segment lost 0 bases and the V segment lost 5 bases, leaving 1 base of the junction unmatched. The germline CDR1 and CDR2 sequences are MGHDK and SYGVNS. The CDR3 is 15 residues long. Specimen: PBMCs. This receptor was taken from a man aged 18-30 years in good health and CMV-seronegative. The chain is built from TRBV25-1 and TRBJ2-4; the match to TRBD2 covers 10 bases. The CDR3 protein is CASSLAGEAKNIQYF. The DNA of the CDR3 is TGTGCCAGCAGTCTAGCGGGGGAAGCCAAAAACATTCAGTACTTC. Complete variable domain (other parts from reference TRBV25-1 and TRBJ2-4): EADIYQTPRYLVIGTGKKITLECSQTMGHDKMYWYQQDPGMELHLIHYSYGVNSTEKGDLSSESTVSRIRTEHFPLTLESARPSHTSQYLCASSLAGEAKNIQYFGAGTRLSVL.